This entry lists 23 T cell receptor beta chains sequenced from one sample in a study of cytomegalovirus exposure and HLA in healthy donors (dated by TCRdb to between 2016 and 2019). The receptor library was made with the immunoSEQ multiplex PCR assay. The table was pulled from immuneACCESS by TCRdb, which kept in-frame rearrangements only. Such tables lose some clones; where checked, under half of the loss comes from unresolved V genes, and the rest has no known cause. This sample is represented by 67,000 or so clones; approximately 94% of them were singletons. The ten largest account for around 1.5% of the sample. The sequenced material came from PBMCs. These receptors originate from a man between 18 and 29 years old in good health and CMV-seropositive.

This chain uses TRBV5-5 with TRBJ1-5; D call uncertain. The CDR3 is 12 amino acids. The germline gives CDR1 SGHKS, CDR2 YYEKEE (reference sequence). The germline V and J ends were trimmed by 0 bases and 7 bases, with 5 bases remaining between them. CDR3 amino acids: CASSLGEQPQHF. Here the CDR3 DNA reads TGTGCCAGCAGCTTGGGAGAGCAGCCCCAGCATTTT.

The chain recombines TRBV9 with TRBJ1-3, with D tentatively TRBD1 (6 bases). CDR3 length equals 17 residues. Germline V gene data show CDR1 as SGDLS and CDR2 as YYNGEE. Trimming took off 3 bases at V and 0 bases at J, with 16 bases between the two ends. CDR3 in DNA: TGTGCCAGCAGCGGGGTGGTATCGACAGGCTCTGGAAACACCATATATTTT. It encodes CASSGVVSTGSGNTIYF.

Written as DNA, the CDR3 is TGTGCCAGCAGCCCGGGACAGGGGTACACCGGGGAGCTGTTTTTT. As protein: CASSPGQGYTGELFF. The chain links TRBV11-3 to TRBJ2-2; 10 bases are shared with TRBD1. Germline V CDR1 and CDR2: SGHNT, YENEEA. This CDR3 region has 15 residues. Trimming cost V 5 bases and J 3 bases; bases outside gene matches: 3.

The chain uses TRBV6-1 and TRBJ2-7; possibly TRBD1 for D (8 bases). The germline V gene encodes CDR1 MNHNS and CDR2 SASEGT. The germline V and J ends were trimmed by 6 bases and 3 bases, with 18 bases remaining between them. The length of the CDR3 is 15 residues. Here the CDR3 DNA reads TGTGCCAGCAGCACTGGACAGGGAGGGGGCTACGAGCAGTACTTC. It is translated as CASSTGQGGGYEQYF.

CDR3: CASSLEATGGSGNTIYF. CDR3 nucleotides: TGCGCCAGCAGCTTGGAGGCGACAGGGGGCTCTGGAAACACCATATATTTT. The rearrangement uses TRBV5-1 and TRBJ1-3, with TRBD1 matching over 9 bases. This CDR3 has 17 amino acids. V gave up 0 bases and J gave up 0 bases; unmatched junction bases: 4. Germline V gene lookup returns CDR1 SGHRS and CDR2 YFSETQ.

The rearrangement uses TRBV7-9 and TRBJ2-7; D is possibly TRBD2 (5 bases). The CDR3 contains 13 residues. Trimming left V 6 bases short and J 3 bases short, with 12 bases between. The germline V gene has CDR1 SEHNR and CDR2 FQNEAQ (reference sequence). CDR3 DNA: TGTGCCAGCAGTTCACCTGGAGGCTACGAGCAGTACTTC. Its translation is CASSSPGGYEQYF.

The chain joins TRBV9 to TRBJ1-1; D not resolved. Germline CDR1 is SGDLS and CDR2 is YYNGEE. This CDR3 region has 13 residues. V was cut by 0 bases and J by 3 bases, with 6 bases left in between. The CDR3: CASSVGQYTEAFF. CDR3 nucleotide sequence: TGTGCCAGCAGCGTAGGCCAGTACACTGAAGCTTTCTTT.

This chain uses TRBV28 with TRBJ2-3; 8 nucleotides align to TRBD2. From germline, CDR1 is MDHEN and CDR2 SYDVKM. The J segment lost 4 bases and the V segment lost 6 bases, leaving 3 bases of the junction unmatched. The CDR3 is made up of 13 amino acids. CDR3 protein: CASSRGGPDTQYF. The CDR3 DNA is TGTGCCAGCAGCCGGGGGGGGCCAGATACGCAGTATTTT.

The V gene is TRBV19, the J gene TRBJ1-2; TRBD1 agrees at 8 bases. Germline lookup yields CDR1 LNHDA and CDR2 SQIVND (reference sequence). The CDR3 covers 16 residues. The J segment lost 4 bases and the V segment lost 3 bases, leaving 10 bases of the junction unmatched. The CDR3 DNA is TGTGCCAGTAGTATCGGTCTCGGACAGGGAACCTATGGCTACACCTTC. As protein: CASSIGLGQGTYGYTF.

This clone has just one count. The J gene is TRBJ2-5, the V gene TRBV18; 9 bases fit TRBD1. The junction had 7 bases not matched to a gene; V was cut back by 3 bases and J by 5 bases. The CDR3 covers 15 residues. Per germline, CDR1 KGHSH and CDR2 LQKENI. This CDR3 reads CASSPTGGSKETQYF. The CDR3 DNA sequence: TGTGCCAGCTCACCGACAGGGGGATCGAAGGAGACCCAGTACTTC.

This clone was counted only a few times. The V gene is TRBV30, the J gene TRBJ1-6, with D unresolved. The CDR3 sequence is 12 residues long. V lost 0 bases and J 9 bases, leaving 6 bases between the germline ends. CDR1 and CDR2 from the germline V gene are GTSNPN and SVGIG (reference sequence). The CDR3 loop reads CAWSVSVSPLHF. The CDR3 DNA reads as TGTGCCTGGAGTGTATCCGTTTCACCCCTCCACTTT. Full variable domain (outside the CDR3, taken from reference TRBV30 and TRBJ1-6): SQTIHQWPATLVQPVGSPLSLECTVEGTSNPNLYWYRQAAGRGLQLLFYSVGIGQISSEVPQNLSASRPQDRQFILSSKKLLLSDSGFYLCAWSVSVSPLHFGNGTRLTVT.

V is TRBV4-1 and J is TRBJ2-1, with 8 nucleotides matching TRBD1. This CDR3 comprises 14 residues. CDR1 MGHRA and CDR2 YSYEKL come from the germline V gene. V lost 4 bases and J lost 4; bases outside the gene matches: 3. CDR3 in amino acids: CASSPGQVYNEQFF. CDR3 nucleotide sequence: TGCGCCAGCAGCCCGGGACAGGTATACAATGAGCAGTTCTTC.

The chain combines TRBV5-1 with TRBJ1-2, with D possibly matching TRBD1 (5 bases). Germline V gene data show CDR1 as SGHRS and CDR2 as YFSETQ. The CDR3 runs 13 residues. V lost 1 base, J lost 4 bases, and 8 bases lay in between. The CDR3 bases are TGCGCCAGCAGCTTGCCAGGGCCCTATGGCTACACCTTC. As protein: CASSLPGPYGYTF.

The J gene is TRBJ2-7, the V gene TRBV4-1; TRBD1 is a possible D gene (7 bases). Germline V gives CDR1 MGHRA, CDR2 YSYEKL. V was cut by 4 bases and J by 4 bases, with 14 bases left in between. The length of the CDR3 is 14 residues. The CDR3 protein is CASSPRDSLYEQYF. In DNA form, the CDR3 reads TGCGCCAGCAGCCCGCGGGACAGCCTATACGAGCAGTACTTC.

The chain joins TRBV4-2 to TRBJ2-7; D call uncertain. The CDR3 extends over 14 amino acids. Deletions cut 1 base from V and 0 bases from J, with 7 bases between. Germline CDR1 reads LGHNA; CDR2 reads YNFKEQ. The CDR3 region is CASSQGASSYEQYF. DNA of the CDR3: TGTGCCAGCAGCCAAGGGGCCAGCTCCTACGAGCAGTACTTC.

The chain combines TRBV28 with TRBJ1-2; D may be TRBD1 (5 bases). Deletions cut 2 bases from V and 3 bases from J, with 7 bases between. Germline V gene sequence: CDR1 MDHEN, CDR2 SYDVKM. This CDR3 has 13 amino acids. The CDR3 coding sequence is TGTGCCAGCAGTTTAAGCAGGGACTATGGCTACACCTTC. This translates into CASSLSRDYGYTF.

The J gene is TRBJ2-5, the V gene TRBV6-6, with D possibly matching TRBD2 (6 bases). Germline V lookup: CDR1 MNHNY, CDR2 SVGAGI (reference sequence). V lost 7 bases and J lost 4, with 19 bases in between. This CDR3 spans 15 amino acids. CDR3 coding DNA: TGTGCCAGCACCCCCACCCGGGAGTCTAGAGAGACCCAGTACTTC. Translating gives CASTPTRESRETQYF.

V and J are TRBV7-9 and TRBJ2-7, with a tentative D call TRBD2 (6 bases). Germline CDR1 is SEHNR and CDR2 is FQNEAQ (reference sequence). The CDR3 spans 16 residues. V lost 5 bases, J lost 4 bases, and 21 bases lay in between. The CDR3 sequence: CASSKSPGTSSYEQYF. The DNA of the CDR3 is TGTGCCAGCAGCAAATCACCCGGGACTTCCTCTTACGAGCAGTACTTC. Using reference TRBV7-9 and TRBJ2-7 for the parts outside the CDR3, the full variable domain is DTGVSQNPRHKITKRGQNVTFRCDPISEHNRLYWYRQTLGQGPEFLTYFQNEAQLEKSRLLSDRFSAERPKGSFSTLEIQRTEQGDSAMYLCASSKSPGTSSYEQYFGPGTRLTVT.

The chain joins TRBV2 to TRBJ2-3; 7 bases map to TRBD1. The CDR3 totals 14 residues. V trimming: 1 base; J trimming: 4 bases; junction bases outside the gene matches: 2. Germline-derived CDR1 and CDR2 are SNHLY and FYNNEI. Written as DNA, the CDR3 is TGTGCCAGCAGTGAAGGCAGGGGGTCAGATACGCAGTATTTT. This sequence encodes CASSEGRGSDTQYF.

The gene calls are TRBV5-5 and TRBJ2-7, with 9 bases aligning to TRBD1. The germline V gene has CDR1 SGHKS and CDR2 YYEKEE (reference sequence). V shed 3 bases and J 1 base; nucleotides not matched to a gene: 8. This CDR3 has 16 amino acids. CDR3 residues: CASSSITGGGSYEQYF. The CDR3 bases are TGTGCCAGCAGCTCGATCACAGGGGGCGGGTCCTACGAGCAGTACTTC. The full variable domain, its missing parts supplied by reference TRBV5-5 and TRBJ2-7, is DAGVTQSPTHLIKTRGQQVTLRCSPISGHKSVSWYQQVLGQGPQFIFQYYEKEERGRGNFPDRFSARQFPNYSSELNVNALLLGDSALYLCASSSITGGGSYEQYFGPGTRLTVT.

V usage is TRBV27 and J usage is TRBJ1-1; 8 positions match TRBD1. Looked up from germline, CDR1 is MNHEY and CDR2 is SMNVEV (reference sequence). Trimming removed 3 bases from V and 6 bases from J; junction bases left unmatched: 9. The CDR3 is made up of 15 amino acids. Written as DNA, the CDR3 is TGTGCCAGCAGTTTCGCGCGGCAGGGGGCTTCTGAAGCTTTCTTT. As protein: CASSFARQGASEAFF.

As for this clone: Other nucleotide sequences from this sample produce the same CDR3. This chain joins TRBV19 and TRBJ2-5; D unclear. There are 13 residues in the CDR3. The germline gives CDR1 LNHDA, CDR2 SQIVND (reference sequence). Trimming stripped 2 bases from V and 5 bases from J, with 9 bases between. The CDR3 DNA reads as TGTGCCAGTAGTATATCGGGTGTCGAGACCCAGTACTTC. Protein sequence: CASSISGVETQYF.

V usage is TRBV19 and J usage is TRBJ1-5, with TRBD1 as a possible D gene (5 bases). This CDR3 contains 15 residues. V was clipped by 6 bases and J by 0 bases, with 12 bases between them. The germline gives CDR1 LNHDA, CDR2 SQIVND (reference sequence). This chain's CDR3 is CASSQGGGSNQPQHF. In DNA, the CDR3 is TGTGCCAGTAGCCAGGGTGGCGGTAGCAATCAGCCCCAGCATTTT.